This T cell receptor (beta chain) was sequenced during a study of long-term antiretroviral therapy in people with HIV. Looking at the study overall: It was about a decade after the earliest samples that the 2015 immediate-ART recommendation appeared.

The study, taken as a whole, reports: Controls exceeded HIV repertoires in CDR3 length range. Patients on ART gained diversity, which nonetheless stayed below transplant donor controls.

Assay version v3.0 of immunoSEQ was used, and it was run at survey level. Only in-frame clones appear in the TCRdb table, and some are missing; sequencing was by immunoSEQ multiplex PCR. The repertoire holds 25,000 to 35,000 clones, with 93% as singletons. Points on this clone: The antigen remains unidentified.

Each participant with HIV received care in the United States. Source: unsorted PBMCs, taken 6.2 years after starting antiretroviral therapy. The clonotype comes from a man aged 35 to 55 with HIV.

The CDR3 region is CASSFIGTGNTEAFF. In DNA, the CDR3 is TGTGCCAGCAGTTTTATCGGGACAGGGAACACTGAAGCTTTCTTT. The V call is TRBV27, the J call TRBJ1-1, with 8 positions matching TRBD1. The CDR3 extends over 15 amino acids. Germline CDR1 reads MNHEY; CDR2 reads SMNVEV (reference sequence). With V trimmed by 3 bases and J by 1 base, 4 bases remained unmatched.